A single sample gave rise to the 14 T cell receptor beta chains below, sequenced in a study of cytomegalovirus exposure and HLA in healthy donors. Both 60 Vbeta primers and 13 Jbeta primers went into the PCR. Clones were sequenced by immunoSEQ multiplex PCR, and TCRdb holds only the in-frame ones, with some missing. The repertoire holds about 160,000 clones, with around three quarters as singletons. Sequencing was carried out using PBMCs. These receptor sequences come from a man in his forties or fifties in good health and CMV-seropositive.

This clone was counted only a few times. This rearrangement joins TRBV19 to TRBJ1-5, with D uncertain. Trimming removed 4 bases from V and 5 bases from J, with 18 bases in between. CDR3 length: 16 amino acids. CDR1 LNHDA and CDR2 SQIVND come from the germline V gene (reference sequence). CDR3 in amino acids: CASSNLFGVRDQPQHF. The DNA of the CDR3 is TGTGCCAGTAGTAATCTTTTCGGGGTTCGGGATCAGCCCCAGCATTTT.

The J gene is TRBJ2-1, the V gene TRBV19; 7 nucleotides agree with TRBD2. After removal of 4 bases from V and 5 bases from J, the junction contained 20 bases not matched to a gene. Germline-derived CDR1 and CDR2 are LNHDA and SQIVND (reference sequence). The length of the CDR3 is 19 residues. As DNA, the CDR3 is TGTGCCAGTAGTACACTACCCCTCTTGGCCAGCGGGGACGACAATGAGCAGTTCTTC. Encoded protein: CASSTLPLLASGDDNEQFF.

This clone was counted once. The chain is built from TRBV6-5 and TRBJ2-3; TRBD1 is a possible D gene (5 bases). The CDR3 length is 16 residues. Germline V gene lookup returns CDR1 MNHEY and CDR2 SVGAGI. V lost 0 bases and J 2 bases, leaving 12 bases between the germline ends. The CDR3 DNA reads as TGTGCCAGCAGTTACTCTTCCTCCAGGGCCACAGATACGCAGTATTTT. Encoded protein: CASSYSSSRATDTQYF.

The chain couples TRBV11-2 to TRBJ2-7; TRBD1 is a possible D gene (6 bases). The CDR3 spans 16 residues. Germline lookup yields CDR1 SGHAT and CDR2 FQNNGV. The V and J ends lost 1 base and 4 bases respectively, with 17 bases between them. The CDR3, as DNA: TGTGCCAGCAGCTTAGGATTGATACAGGGTGGGTACGAGCAGTACTTC. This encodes CASSLGLIQGGYEQYF.

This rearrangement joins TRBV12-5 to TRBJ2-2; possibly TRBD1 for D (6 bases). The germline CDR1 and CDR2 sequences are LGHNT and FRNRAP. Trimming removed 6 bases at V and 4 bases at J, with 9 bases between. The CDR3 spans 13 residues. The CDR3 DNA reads TGTGCTAGTGGCAGGGGCGGCACCGGGGAGCTGTTTTTT. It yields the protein CASGRGGTGELFF.

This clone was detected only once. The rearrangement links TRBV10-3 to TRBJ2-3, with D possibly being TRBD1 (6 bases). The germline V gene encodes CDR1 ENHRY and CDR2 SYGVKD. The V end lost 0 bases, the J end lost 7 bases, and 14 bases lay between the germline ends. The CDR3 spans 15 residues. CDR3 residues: CAISESNRVGNTQYF. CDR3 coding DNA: TGTGCCATCAGTGAGTCGAACAGGGTTGGAAATACGCAGTATTTT.

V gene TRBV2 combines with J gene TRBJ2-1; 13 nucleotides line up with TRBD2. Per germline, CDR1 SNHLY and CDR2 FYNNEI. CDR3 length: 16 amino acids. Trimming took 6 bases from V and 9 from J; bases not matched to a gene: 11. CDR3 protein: CASRELAGGLSGEQFF. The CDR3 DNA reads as TGTGCCAGCAGAGAACTAGCGGGGGGGCTCAGCGGTGAGCAGTTCTTC. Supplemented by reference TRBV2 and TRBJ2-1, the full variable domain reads EPEVTQTPSHQVTQMGQEVILRCVPISNHLYFYWYRQILGQKVEFLVSFYNNEISEKSEIFDDQFSVERPDGSNFTLKIRSTKLEDSAMYFCASRELAGGLSGEQFFGPGTRLTVL.

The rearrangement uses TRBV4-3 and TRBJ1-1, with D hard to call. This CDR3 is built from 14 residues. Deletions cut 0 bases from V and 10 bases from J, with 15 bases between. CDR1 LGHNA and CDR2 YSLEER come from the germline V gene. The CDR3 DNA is TGCGCCAGCAGCCAAGATTCGACGACCGGGTTAGCTTTCTTT. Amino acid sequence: CASSQDSTTGLAFF.

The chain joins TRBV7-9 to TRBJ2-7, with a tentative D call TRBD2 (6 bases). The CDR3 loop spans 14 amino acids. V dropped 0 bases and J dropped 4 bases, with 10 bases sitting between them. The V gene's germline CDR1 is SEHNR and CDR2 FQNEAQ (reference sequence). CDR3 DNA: TGTGCCAGCAGCTTAGCAGGCGGGGTATACGAGCAGTACTTC. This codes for CASSLAGGVYEQYF.

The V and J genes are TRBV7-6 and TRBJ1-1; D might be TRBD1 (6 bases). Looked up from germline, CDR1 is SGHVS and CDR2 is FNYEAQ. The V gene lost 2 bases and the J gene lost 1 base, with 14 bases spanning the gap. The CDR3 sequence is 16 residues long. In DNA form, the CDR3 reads TGTGCCAGCAGCTTAAATCGGTTACAGGGGAACACTGAAGCTTTCTTT. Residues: CASSLNRLQGNTEAFF.

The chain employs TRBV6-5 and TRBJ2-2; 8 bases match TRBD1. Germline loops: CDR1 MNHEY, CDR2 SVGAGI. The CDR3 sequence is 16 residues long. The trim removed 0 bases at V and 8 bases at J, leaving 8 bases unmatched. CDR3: CASSYSPGQGAGELFF. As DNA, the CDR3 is TGTGCCAGCAGTTACTCGCCCGGACAGGGTGCGGGGGAGCTGTTTTTT.

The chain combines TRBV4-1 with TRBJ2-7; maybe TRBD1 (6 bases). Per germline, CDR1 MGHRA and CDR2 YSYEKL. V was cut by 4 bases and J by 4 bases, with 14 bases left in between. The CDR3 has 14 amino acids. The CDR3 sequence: CASSRGRGEYEQYF. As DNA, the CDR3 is TGCGCCAGCAGCCGGGGCAGGGGAGAGTACGAGCAGTACTTC.

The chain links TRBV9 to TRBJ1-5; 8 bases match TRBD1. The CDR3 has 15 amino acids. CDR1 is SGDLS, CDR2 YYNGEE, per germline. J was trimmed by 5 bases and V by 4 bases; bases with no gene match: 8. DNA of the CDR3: TGTGCCAGCAGCCAGGGGGCGCGCATTGATCAGCCCCAGCATTTT. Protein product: CASSQGARIDQPQHF. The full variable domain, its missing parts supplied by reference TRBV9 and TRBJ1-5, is DSGVTQTPKHLITATGQRVTLRCSPRSGDLSVYWYQQSLDQGLQFLIQYYNGEERAKGNILERFSAQQFPDLHSELNLSSLELGDSALYFCASSQGARIDQPQHFGDGTRLSIL.

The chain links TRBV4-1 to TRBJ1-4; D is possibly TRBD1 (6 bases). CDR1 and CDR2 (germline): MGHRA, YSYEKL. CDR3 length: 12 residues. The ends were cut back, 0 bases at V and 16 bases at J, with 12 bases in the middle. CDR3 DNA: TGCGCCAGCAGCCAAGAGGGGACATTACGGTTTTTT. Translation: CASSQEGTLRFF.